The rows below give T cell receptor beta chains drawn from one sample of a study of T cells after yellow fever vaccination. Using its own MiXCR run on the 5' RACE reads, TCRdb lists one record per CDR3 protein. The sample records around 300,000 distinct CDR3 sequences, about 4.5% being singletons. This material consisted of PBMCs, taken 15 days after the yellow fever booster vaccination. Receptors originate from a man aged 18-30 years who received the YFV17D yellow fever vaccine. CDR3s include the opening cysteine and the closing phenylalanine or tryptophan. The D gene is left open where the match is weak. Not all rows give a size; the values are once, few, many and, for expanded clones, a class.

clone_size | j_call | cdr3_length | d_call | v_call | cdr3_aa | cdr3_nt
few | TRBJ2-5 | 13 | . | TRBV5-1 | CASSFQFQETQYF | TGCGCCAGCAGCTTCCAGTTCCAAGAGACCCAGTACTTC
many | TRBJ2-3 | 15 | . | TRBV24-1 | CATSDLGGGTDTQYF | TGTGCCACCAGTGATTTAGGGGGAGGCACAGATACGCAGTATTTT
. | TRBJ1-1 | 15 | TRBD1 | TRBV5-4 | CASSPGQIMNTEAFF | TGTGCCAGCAGTCCGGGACAGATCATGAACACTGAAGCTTTCTTT
many | TRBJ2-7 | 13 | . | TRBV7-6 | CASSSGRPYEQYF | TGTGCCAGCAGCTCTGGACGGCCCTACGAGCAGTACTTC
. | TRBJ1-4 | 16 | . | TRBV6-1 | CASSERPRGFSEKLFF | TGTGCCAGCAGTGAACGGCCGAGGGGGTTCAGTGAAAAACTGTTTTTT
many | TRBJ2-7 | 14 | TRBD1 | TRBV14 | CASSSRDRGNEQYF | TGTGCCAGCAGCTCCCGGGACAGGGGGAACGAGCAGTACTTC
. | TRBJ2-1 | 12 | . | TRBV19 | CASSMEDNEQFF | TGTGCCAGTAGTATGGAAGACAATGAGCAGTTCTTC
many | TRBJ2-5 | 16 | TRBD2 | TRBV15 | CATSKGLAGVQETQYF | TGTGCCACCAGCAAGGGACTAGCGGGGGTACAAGAGACCCAGTACTTC
. | TRBJ1-2 | 13 | . | TRBV20-1 | CSAVQGELLGYTF | TGCAGTGCTGTACAGGGTGAATTGTTGGGCTACACCTTC
few | TRBJ1-5 | 15 | . | TRBV20-1 | CSALRAGNSNQPQHF | TGCAGTGCCCTTAGGGCAGGGAATAGCAATCAGCCCCAGCATTTT
. | TRBJ2-7 | 15 | TRBD1 | TRBV6-5 | CASSYVQGAVYEQYF | TGTGCCAGCAGTTACGTACAGGGGGCGGTCTACGAGCAGTACTTC
few | TRBJ1-2 | 16 | . | TRBV4-1 | CASSQSQGSLIYGYTF | TGCGCCAGCAGCCAATCGCAGGGATCACTCATCTATGGCTACACCTTC
many | TRBJ2-2 | 15 | . | TRBV5-1 | CASSQQGSGTGELFF | TGCGCCAGCAGCCAACAGGGTTCGGGCACCGGGGAGCTGTTTTTT
many | TRBJ2-7 | 15 | . | TRBV11-2 | CASSWTRGISYEQYF | TGTGCCAGCAGCTGGACAAGGGGTATCTCCTACGAGCAGTACTTC
. | TRBJ1-2 | 15 | TRBD1 | TRBV7-2 | CASSLNRGRGYGYTF | TGTGCCAGCAGCTTAAACAGGGGGCGCGGTTATGGCTACACCTTC
many | TRBJ1-6 | 17 | . | TRBV6-2/TRBV6-3 | CASTPRQATPLWSPLHF | TGTGCCAGCACACCAAGACAGGCCACCCCGTTATGGTCACCCCTCCACTTT
many | TRBJ1-1 | 13 | . | TRBV7-9 | CASTKGMNTEAFF | TGTGCCAGCACTAAAGGGATGAACACTGAAGCTTTCTTT
many | TRBJ2-5 | 14 | . | TRBV5-1 | CASRTTGGKETQYF | TGCGCCAGCAGAACTACCGGGGGTAAAGAGACCCAGTACTTC
. | TRBJ2-1 | 12 | . | TRBV12-3/TRBV12-4 | CASTGTGNEQFF | TGTGCCAGCACCGGGACGGGCAATGAGCAGTTCTTC
. | TRBJ2-3 | 15 | . | TRBV7-7 | CASSRSGSGRDTQYF | TGTGCTAGCAGCCGATCTGGGTCGGGCCGAGATACGCAGTATTTT